This is a list of T cell receptor beta chains from one sample in a study of regulatory T cells in long-lasting Graves disease. TCRdb called the multiplex PCR reads again in MiXCR, with one record for every CDR3 protein. The repertoire holds 400,000 to 550,000 distinct CDR3 sequences, roughly 17% seen once, with around a quarter in the top ten. The sample was also linked to a second study, of T cells in Graves' hyperthyroidism and ophthalmopathy.

The sequencing used peripheral blood mononuclear cells (PBMCs), collected at new diagnosis, from a patient treated with antithyroid drugs. The receptors come from a woman younger than 35 with Graves disease. The CDR3 runs from the conserved cysteine through the conserved F or W. The D gene is left open where the match is weak. The size of a clone is reported for some rows only, either as once, few or many, or as a class for expanded clones.

cdr3_length	v_call	d_call	j_call	clone_size	cdr3_aa	cdr3_nt
14	TRBV5-1	.	TRBJ2-2	.	CASSSQGSPGELFF	TGCGCCAGCAGCTCACAGGGTTCCCCCGGGGAGCTGTTTTTT
15	TRBV7-9	.	TRBJ2-4	few	CASSLPGGTKNIQYF	TGTGCCAGCAGCTTACCCGGTGGAACCAAAAACATTCAGTACTTC
14	TRBV18	.	TRBJ1-1	few	CASSPGWQNTGAFF	TGTGCCAGCTCACCAGGTTGGCAGAACACTGGAGCTTTCTTT
15	TRBV6-1	TRBD1	TRBJ2-7	few	CASRETGTGPYEQYF	TGTGCCAGCAGAGAAACCGGGACAGGGCCCTACGAGCAGTACTTC
13	TRBV7-9	.	TRBJ2-7	many	CASSLEGFYEQYF	TGTGCCAGCAGCTTAGAGGGGTTCTACGAGCAGTACTTC
15	TRBV2	TRBD1	TRBJ2-7	few	CASRQDRIQGYEQYF	TGTGCCAGCAGGCAGGACAGGATACAAGGCTACGAGCAGTACTTC
13	TRBV4-3	.	TRBJ2-1	.	CASSQDLSDEQFF	TGCGCCAGCAGCCAAGATCTCAGTGACGAGCAGTTCTTC
17	TRBV6-2/TRBV6-3	TRBD2	TRBJ2-7	.	CASSYRPLAGVDYEQYF	TGTGCCAGCAGTTACCGTCCTCTGGCGGGAGTGGACTACGAGCAGTACTTC
17	TRBV29-1	TRBD2	TRBJ2-3	.	CSVGRGRGLAGLDTQYF	TGCAGCGTTGGCAGGGGGCGAGGACTAGCGGGATTAGATACGCAGTATTTT
15	TRBV29-1	.	TRBJ2-1	.	CSVPELAAPGNEQFF	TGCAGCGTCCCAGAACTAGCCGCCCCGGGGAATGAGCAGTTCTTC
12	TRBV7-2	.	TRBJ2-1	many	CASSYIAVEQFF	TGTGCCAGCAGCTACATAGCCGTGGAGCAGTTCTTC
16	TRBV9	TRBD2	TRBJ2-1	few	CASSVTSGTGKPEQFF	TGTGCCAGCAGCGTGACTAGCGGGACGGGGAAGCCTGAGCAGTTCTTC
14	TRBV7-2	.	TRBJ2-4	many	CASSADVAKNIQYF	TGTGCCAGCAGCGCGGATGTAGCCAAAAACATTCAGTACTTC
13	TRBV6-1	.	TRBJ2-1	many	CASRQTVYNEQFF	TGTGCCAGCAGACAGACTGTCTACAATGAGCAGTTCTTC
15	TRBV19	.	TRBJ2-2	.	CASISTGTNTGELFF	TGTGCCAGTATCTCTACCGGGACGAACACCGGGGAGCTGTTTTTT
14	TRBV7-2	.	TRBJ2-7	.	CASSLDSAAREQYF	TGTGCCAGCAGCTTAGACTCGGCTGCCCGCGAGCAGTACTTC
14	TRBV11-2	.	TRBJ2-5	many	CASSFPGGRETQYF	TGTGCCAGCAGCTTCCCAGGGGGGCGAGAGACCCAGTACTTC
15	TRBV7-9	TRBD2	TRBJ2-5	.	CASSSTSGRTETQYF	TGTGCCAGCAGCTCGACTAGCGGGAGGACGGAGACCCAGTACTTC
14	TRBV27	TRBD1	TRBJ2-4	.	CASSLSQGENIQYF	TGTGCCAGCAGTTTAAGTCAGGGGGAAAACATTCAGTACTTC
12	TRBV10-3	.	TRBJ1-1	many	CAKREGASEAFF	TGTGCCAAGCGGGAGGGTGCGAGTGAAGCTTTCTTT
16	TRBV3-1	TRBD1	TRBJ1-6	many	CASAQRVDRGDSPLHF	TGTGCCAGCGCGCAGCGAGTCGACAGGGGGGATTCACCCCTCCACTTT
17	TRBV7-9	.	TRBJ2-5	.	CASSLRRQQLRGETQYF	TGTGCCAGCAGCTTACGGCGGCAACAGTTAAGGGGAGAGACCCAGTACTTC
16	TRBV9	TRBD1	TRBJ2-7	few	CASSVAQGTGAREQYF	TGTGCCAGCAGCGTAGCCCAAGGGACAGGGGCGAGGGAGCAGTACTTC
18	TRBV20-1	.	TRBJ2-7	many	CSASSRGHQDRPTYEQYF	TGCAGTGCTAGTTCAAGGGGACATCAGGACAGACCGACCTACGAGCAGTACTTC
13	TRBV10-3	.	TRBJ2-5	few	CAISKGGQETQYF	TGTGCCATCAGTAAGGGGGGCCAAGAGACCCAGTACTTC